This TCR beta chain stems from a study of T cell clonality in common variable immunodeficiency. This clone was detected many times. Antigen: not known. The read comes to an end 3 residues before the CDR3 does, leaving the germline J gene to fill in the end. V lost 4 bases and J lost 3, with 6 bases in between. Per the germline V gene, CDR1 is SEHNR and CDR2 is FQNEAQ (reference sequence). The CDR3 covers 13 residues. Clones were sequenced by immunoSEQ multiplex PCR, and TCRdb holds only the in-frame ones, with some missing. This set yields about 60,000 clones and no singletons; the top ten hold about 1.5%. General observations from the study: Links between repertoire features and CVID complications were heterogeneity-limited. What drives increased CVID clonality needs T cell subpopulation sequencing.

The chain links TRBV7-9 to TRBJ2-2; D is ambiguous. This TCR was recovered from a person aged 18 to 70 in good health. Specimen: peripheral blood mononuclear cells. The CDR3 bases that were read are TGTGCCAGCAGCTACAGAGACACCGGGGAG. The encoded protein is CASSYRDTGE. The entire CDR3 is CASSYRDTGELFF.